The 30 T cell receptor beta chains below all came from one sample that was sequenced in a study of response to subunit inactivated influenza vaccine. Each CDR3 protein gets one entry after TCRdb re-called the RT-PCR reads with MiXCR. Found here are around 530,000 distinct CDR3 sequences, approximately 12% of them singletons; the top ten hold about 10%. This specimen was PBMCs from blood, taken on the day of vaccination. These receptors were taken from a man between 45 and 60 years old who received an inactivated influenza vaccine.

The chain recombines TRBV12-3 or TRBV12-4 with TRBJ2-2; 7 bases agree with TRBD1. This CDR3 has 15 amino acids. With 3 bases clipped from V and 5 bases from J, the junction kept 6 bases outside the gene matches. The CDR3 sequence: CASSFRGKGTGELFF. In DNA, the CDR3 is TGTGCCAGCAGTTTCAGGGGGAAAGGGACCGGGGAGCTGTTTTTT.

This clonotype was counted at least ten times. The DNA for the CDR3 is TGTGCCAGCAGCAAACCGGGACAGCTATACGAGCAGTACTTC. This gives the protein CASSKPGQLYEQYF. The rearrangement uses TRBV6-2 or TRBV6-3 and TRBJ2-7, with 7 bases matching TRBD1. Germline CDR1 is MNHEY and CDR2 is SVGEGT. CDR3 length equals 14 residues. The V segment lost 6 bases and the J segment 4 bases; nucleotides outside the gene matches: 9.

This clonotype has just a few counts. The rearrangement uses TRBV7-6 and TRBJ2-1, with 11 bases matching TRBD2. CDR1 is SGHVS and CDR2 is FNYEAQ in the germline V gene. This CDR3 is built from 15 residues. The V segment lost 5 bases and the J segment 7 bases; nucleotides outside the gene matches: 7. The CDR3 region is CASSPLAGVRNEQFF. The CDR3 coding sequence is TGTGCCAGCAGCCCACTAGCGGGAGTAAGGAATGAGCAGTTCTTC.

This clonotype was observed at least ten times. This chain links TRBV11-2 with TRBJ2-7; no clear D. V was cut by 1 base and J by 9 bases, with 13 bases left in between. Germline CDR1 SGHAT, CDR2 FQNNGV. This CDR3 is built from 13 residues. The chain's CDR3 is CASSLVRKRGQYF. The CDR3 nucleotides read TGTGCCAGCAGCTTAGTCCGGAAGAGAGGGCAGTACTTC.

This clonotype was detected only a few times. The V call is TRBV6-5, the J call TRBJ2-1, with D possibly TRBD1 on 5 matching bases. The CDR3 sequence is 14 residues long. V shed 3 bases and J shed 6 bases, with 12 bases lying between them. In germline, CDR1 is MNHEY, CDR2 SVGAGI. The CDR3 region is CASSYLRQINEQFF. The CDR3 coding sequence is TGTGCCAGCAGTTATTTAAGACAGATCAATGAGCAGTTCTTC.

This clonotype came up a few times. This chain uses TRBV12-3 or TRBV12-4 with TRBJ2-1; TRBD1 matches 7 bases. With V trimmed by 2 bases and J by 4 bases, 5 bases remained unmatched. The CDR3 sequence is 15 residues long. CDR3 amino acids: CASSLREGAYNEQFF. In DNA form, the CDR3 reads TGTGCCAGCAGTTTAAGAGAGGGGGCGTACAATGAGCAGTTCTTC.

This clonotype was found a few times. The genes are TRBV10-3 and TRBJ2-1; 8 bases are a match to TRBD2. The CDR3 is 16 amino acids. Germline CDR1 reads ENHRY; CDR2 reads SYGVKD. V lost 2 bases, J lost 2 bases, and 5 bases stayed unmatched. CDR3 sequence: CAISESLAGAYNEQFF. CDR3 coding DNA: TGTGCCATCAGTGAGAGTCTAGCGGGCGCCTACAATGAGCAGTTCTTC.

Many counts were recorded for this clonotype. The V call is TRBV29-1, the J call TRBJ2-3; the match to TRBD2 covers 10 bases. The CDR3 has 15 residues. V shed 1 base and J 0 bases; nucleotides not matched to a gene: 1. The germline V gene has CDR1 SQVTM and CDR2 ANQGSEA. In DNA, the CDR3 is TGCAGCGTTGAAGGACTAGCGGGTAGCACAGATACGCAGTATTTT. Translating gives CSVEGLAGSTDTQYF.

Worth noting for this clonotype: A junction end diverges from the germline sequence, so it may reflect a read error. The V gene is TRBV5-1, the J gene TRBJ2-7, with D unclear. Germline V lookup: CDR1 SGHRS, CDR2 YFSETQ. CDR3 length equals 11 residues. DNA of the CDR3: TGCGCCAGCAGCGGCGCCTACGAGGAGTACTTC. Its translation: CASSGAYEEYF. Combining the CDR3 with reference TRBV5-1 and TRBJ2-7 gives the whole variable domain KAGVTQTPRYLIKTRGQQVTLSCSPISGHRSVSWYQQTPGQGLQFLFEYFSETQRNKGNFPGRFSGRQFSNSRSEMNVSTLELGDSALYLCASSGAYEEYFGPGTRLTVT.

This chain joins TRBV30 and TRBJ2-7, with unresolved D. V lost 7 bases, J lost 6 bases, and 13 bases lay in between. Germline values: CDR1 GTSNPN, CDR2 SVGIG (reference sequence). The CDR3 runs 11 residues. The CDR3 DNA reads as TGTGCCTCCCAACGGGCCACCGAGCAGTACTTC. It yields the protein CASQRATEQYF.

The chain is built from TRBV20-1 and TRBJ1-2; a possible D gene is TRBD1 (5 bases). V was clipped by 5 bases and J by 8 bases, with 18 bases between them. Germline CDR1 reads DFQATT; CDR2 reads SNEGSKA (reference sequence). This CDR3 is built from 13 residues. The CDR3 is CSAPDSLRVGYTF. In nucleotides, the CDR3 is TGCAGTGCTCCAGACAGTCTTCGGGTAGGCTACACCTTC.

CDR3 bases: TGTGCCAGCAGTCCCCTACGAATTGTTATAGGGGAGTACGAGCAGTACTTC. Residues: CASSPLRIVIGEYEQYF. This rearrangement joins TRBV27 to TRBJ2-7; D assignment may be TRBD1 or TRBD2 (5 bases each). This CDR3 is built from 17 residues. Germline CDR1 is MNHEY and CDR2 is SMNVEV (reference sequence). V was shortened by 5 bases and J by 4 bases, with 24 bases between the two germline ends.

This clonotype was picked up a small number of times. V is TRBV28 and J is TRBJ2-7; TRBD2 is a possible D gene (6 bases). Deletions cut 0 bases from V and 5 bases from J, with 20 bases between. The CDR3 has 17 amino acids. Per the germline V gene, CDR1 is MDHEN and CDR2 is SYDVKM. This CDR3 reads CASSLWRTRGSRDEQYF. The CDR3 bases are TGTGCCAGCAGTTTATGGCGAACTCGGGGGTCGAGGGACGAGCAGTACTTC.

The chain has TRBV20-1 and TRBJ1-1, with D unclear. V was pared by 1 base and J by 1 base, with 10 bases between. The CDR3 runs to 14 residues. CDR1 is DFQATT, CDR2 SNEGSKA, per germline (reference sequence). The CDR3: CSARGFGENTEAFF. The DNA of the CDR3 is TGCAGTGCTAGAGGTTTCGGTGAGAACACTGAAGCTTTCTTT.

This rearrangement joins TRBV4-2 to TRBJ2-1, with 11 bases matching TRBD2. Trimming took 2 bases from V and 4 from J; bases not matched to a gene: 7. The germline V gene has CDR1 LGHNA and CDR2 YNFKEQ. CDR3 size: 17 residues. The CDR3 DNA is TGTGCCAGCAGCCAATCGGGGACTAGCGGAGGGTACAATGAGCAGTTCTTC. Its translation: CASSQSGTSGGYNEQFF.

This clonotype was counted ten times or more. The chain uses TRBV28 and TRBJ1-4; D is undetermined. With 3 bases removed from V and 5 bases from J, the gap between germline ends came to 10 bases. CDR3 length: 14 residues. Germline lookup yields CDR1 MDHEN and CDR2 SYDVKM. The CDR3 region has the DNA TGTGCCAGCAGTTTGTTCCGAGACAATGAAAAACTGTTTTTT. It is translated as CASSLFRDNEKLFF.

This clonotype came up a few times. The chain is built from TRBV12-3 or TRBV12-4 and TRBJ2-2; D may match TRBD1 or TRBD2 (6 bases each). V lost 8 bases and J 7 bases, leaving 17 bases between the germline ends. The CDR3 consists of 14 residues. The CDR3 loop is CASRYREVGGELFF. In nucleotides, the CDR3 is TGTGCCAGCCGATACAGGGAGGTGGGCGGGGAGCTGTTTTTT.

This chain links TRBV28 with TRBJ2-1; tentatively, D is TRBD1 (7 bases). V lost 4 bases and J 5 bases, leaving 21 bases between the germline ends. This CDR3 is built from 17 residues. Germline values: CDR1 MDHEN, CDR2 SYDVKM. The DNA for the CDR3 is TGTGCCAGCAGTTGGCCTGTAGGGGGCGGGGAGGACAATGAGCAGTTCTTC. Its translation is CASSWPVGGGEDNEQFF. The variable domain in full, completed from reference TRBV28 and TRBJ2-1, reads DVKVTQSSRYLVKRTGEKVFLECVQDMDHENMFWYRQDPGLGLRLIYFSYDVKMKEKGDIPEGYSVSREKKERFSLILESASTNQTSMYLCASSWPVGGGEDNEQFFGPGTRLTVL.

This clonotype was seen more than once but under ten times. This chain uses TRBV7-8 with TRBJ2-1; TRBD2 aligns across 12 bases. Germline trimming cut 5 bases from V and 9 bases from J; bases unmatched to any gene: 8. This CDR3 is 15 amino acids long. CDR1 and CDR2 from the germline V gene are SGHVS and FQNEAQ. This CDR3 reads CASSTLAGGEVEQFF. CDR3 DNA sequence: TGTGCCAGCAGCACCCTAGCGGGAGGGGAAGTTGAGCAGTTCTTC.

The chain links TRBV3-1 to TRBJ2-5; no clear D. The CDR3 contains 12 residues. Trimming left V 2 bases short and J 6 bases short, with 7 bases between. Looked up from germline, CDR1 is LGHDT and CDR2 is YNNKEL (reference sequence). The CDR3 is CASSQLGKTQYF. The CDR3 DNA reads as TGTGCCAGCAGCCAATTAGGGAAGACCCAGTACTTC.

This clonotype was observed a handful of times. V is TRBV28 and J is TRBJ1-2; no firm D call. Trimming took off 3 bases at V and 6 bases at J, with 17 bases between the two ends. CDR1 and CDR2 from the germline V gene are MDHEN and SYDVKM. The CDR3 has 15 residues. CDR3 nucleotides: TGTGCCAGCAGTTTCCGGCCTTCGGCCTGGGATGGCTACACCTTC. Protein product: CASSFRPSAWDGYTF.

The chain couples TRBV5-1 to TRBJ2-1; D is uncertain. CDR1 and CDR2 (germline): SGHRS, YFSETQ. V dropped 0 bases and J dropped 11 bases, with 6 bases sitting between them. This CDR3 contains 11 residues. CDR3 coding DNA: TGCGCCAGCAGCTTGGACGAAAAGCAGTTCTTC. This gives the protein CASSLDEKQFF.

This sequence joins TRBV20-1 and TRBJ2-5; D is tentatively TRBD1 or TRBD2 (6 bases each). Germline lookup yields CDR1 DFQATT and CDR2 SNEGSKA (reference sequence). The CDR3 is 14 amino acids. V was trimmed by 4 bases and J by 4 bases, leaving 16 bases between them. Here the CDR3 reads CSAKGRGGTETQYF. CDR3 bases: TGCAGTGCTAAGGGGCGAGGGGGGACAGAGACCCAGTACTTC.

This clonotype has just a few counts. CDR3 protein: CSVRQTARHGYTF. In DNA form, the CDR3 reads TGCAGCGTTCGACAGACTGCTCGGCATGGCTACACCTTC. The V call is TRBV29-1, the J call TRBJ1-2; D possibly corresponds to TRBD1 (5 bases). The CDR3 length is 13 residues. V was pared by 5 bases and J by 6 bases, with 16 bases between. CDR1 SQVTM and CDR2 ANQGSEA come from the germline V gene.

The table lists this clonotype with many counts. CDR3 region: CATSDRPWLAGGLGTGELFF. Here the CDR3 DNA reads TGTGCCACCAGTGACCGGCCTTGGCTAGCGGGAGGGCTCGGCACCGGGGAGCTGTTTTTT. The rearrangement links TRBV24-1 to TRBJ2-2, with TRBD2 matching 12 bases. Trimming cost V 4 bases and J 4 bases; bases outside gene matches: 15. The CDR3 has 20 residues. Looked up from germline, CDR1 is KGHDR and CDR2 is SFDVKD.

This clonotype was detected a few times. The chain is built from TRBV4-1 and TRBJ1-4; possible D gene TRBD1, 5 bases. This CDR3 contains 17 residues. Germline values: CDR1 MGHRA, CDR2 YSYEKL. V gave up 1 base and J gave up 0 bases, with 12 bases separating them. CDR3 coding DNA: TGCGCCAGCAGCCAAGGGTACCCAGGGTCAACTAATGAAAAACTGTTTTTT. Its translation is CASSQGYPGSTNEKLFF.

This sequence joins TRBV7-2 and TRBJ2-3; 11 bases align to TRBD2. Trimming cost V 5 bases and J 3 bases; bases outside gene matches: 7. The CDR3 is made up of 16 amino acids. The germline gives CDR1 SGHTA, CDR2 FQGNSA. CDR3 DNA sequence: TGTGCCAGCAGCCTTAGCGGGAGGGCCAGGACAGATACGCAGTATTTT. This codes for CASSLSGRARTDTQYF. The complete variable domain, with remaining parts taken from reference TRBV7-2 and TRBJ2-3, reads GAGVSQSPSNKVTEKGKDVELRCDPISGHTALYWYRQSLGQGLEFLIYFQGNSAPDKSGLPSDRFSAERTGGSVSTLTIQRTQQEDSAVYLCASSLSGRARTDTQYFGPGTRLTVL.

This clonotype was recorded many times. The chain recombines TRBV20-1 with TRBJ2-7, with D perhaps TRBD1 (5 bases). The CDR3 totals 13 residues. The germline V gene encodes CDR1 DFQATT and CDR2 SNEGSKA (reference sequence). V was trimmed by 3 bases and J by 0 bases, leaving 9 bases between them. The CDR3 DNA follows: TGCAGTGCTAGGCGAGACAGCTCCTACGAGCAGTACTTC. It codes for CSARRDSSYEQYF.

The chain links TRBV25-1 to TRBJ1-4, with a tentative D call TRBD1 (5 bases). Trimming removed 8 bases at V and 1 base at J, with 14 bases between. Germline loops: CDR1 MGHDK, CDR2 SYGVNS. This CDR3 is 15 amino acids long. The CDR3 bases are TGTGCCAGCGGTCGGGGCCGCGGAACTAATGAAAAACTGTTTTTT. Amino acids: CASGRGRGTNEKLFF.

The J gene is TRBJ2-3, the V gene TRBV5-8; 10 nucleotides match TRBD2. This CDR3 has 16 amino acids. Germline trimming cut 0 bases from V and 2 bases from J; bases unmatched to any gene: 3. CDR1 and CDR2 (germline): SGHTS, YDEGEE. CDR3 sequence: CASSLASGGDTDTQYF. The CDR3 DNA reads as TGTGCCAGCAGCTTGGCTAGCGGGGGAGACACAGATACGCAGTATTTT.